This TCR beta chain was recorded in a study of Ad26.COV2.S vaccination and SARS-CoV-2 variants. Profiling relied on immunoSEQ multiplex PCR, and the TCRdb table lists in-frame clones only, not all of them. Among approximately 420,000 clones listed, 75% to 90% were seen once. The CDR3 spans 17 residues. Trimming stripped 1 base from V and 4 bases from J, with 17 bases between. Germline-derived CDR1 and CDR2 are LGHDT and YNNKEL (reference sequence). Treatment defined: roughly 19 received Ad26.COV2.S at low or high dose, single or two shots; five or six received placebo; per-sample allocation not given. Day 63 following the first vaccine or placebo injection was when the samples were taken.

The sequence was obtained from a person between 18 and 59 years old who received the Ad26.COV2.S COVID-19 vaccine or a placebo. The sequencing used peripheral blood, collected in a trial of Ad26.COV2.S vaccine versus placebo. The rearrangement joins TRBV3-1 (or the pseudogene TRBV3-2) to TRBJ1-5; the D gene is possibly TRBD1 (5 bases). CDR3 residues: CASSQGDRGLGNQPQHF. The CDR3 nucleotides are TGTGCCAGCAGCCAAGGGGATCGGGGCCTCGGAAATCAGCCCCAGCATTTT.